Listed here are 9 T cell receptor beta chains from one sample, sequenced in a study of OX40 agonist ivuxolimab in advanced cancers. The repertoire was sequenced with immunoSEQ multiplex PCR; TCRdb's copy has only in-frame clones and lacks some. The sample comprises approximately 68,000 clones, 80% to 90% of which are singletons, and about 0.9% rests with the top ten. This specimen consisted of CD4+ or CD8+ T cells sorted from blood, obtained in a trial of the OX40 agonist ivuxolimab. All receptors derive from an adult with an advanced solid tumor such as melanoma, head and neck, liver or kidney cancer.

V is TRBV30 and J is TRBJ2-1, with D maybe TRBD1 (7 bases). V was clipped by 0 bases and J by 7 bases, with 28 bases between them. There are 19 residues in the CDR3. Germline loops: CDR1 GTSNPN, CDR2 SVGIG (reference sequence). The CDR3 region has the DNA TGTGCCTGGAGTGTACCCCCGGGTCTAGCGACAGGGCCAGCTAATGAGCAGTTCTTC. This sequence encodes CAWSVPPGLATGPANEQFF.

CDR3 region: CSVVAGGGQPQHF. The CDR3 nucleotides read TGCAGCGTTGTAGCAGGGGGCGGTCAGCCCCAGCATTTT. The V gene is TRBV29-1, the J gene TRBJ1-5; the match to TRBD1 covers 8 bases. The CDR3 has 13 amino acids. The V segment lost 4 bases and the J segment 6 bases; nucleotides outside the gene matches: 5. CDR1 SQVTM and CDR2 ANQGSEA come from the germline V gene.

The chain is built from TRBV29-1 and TRBJ2-1, with D possibly being TRBD1 (6 bases). This CDR3 has 15 amino acids. Germline V gene sequence: CDR1 SQVTM, CDR2 ANQGSEA. The V end was cut by 3 bases, the J end by 6 bases, with 18 bases between. CDR3: CSVEVPDSYINEQFF. CDR3 coding DNA: TGCAGCGTTGAGGTTCCGGACAGTTATATCAATGAGCAGTTCTTC.

The V gene is TRBV2, the J gene TRBJ2-4; D is undetermined. Germline V gene sequence: CDR1 SNHLY, CDR2 FYNNEI. CDR3 size: 15 residues. Trimming cost V 5 bases and J 0 bases, with 11 bases left between them. CDR3 sequence reads: CASSPRWGAKNIQYF. The CDR3 DNA reads TGTGCCAGCAGTCCCCGCTGGGGAGCCAAAAACATTCAGTACTTC.

This clone appeared once. The CDR3 nucleotides are TGTGCTAGTGGTTTGAGCAATAGGGTGGGCAATGAGCAGTTCTTC. It encodes CASGLSNRVGNEQFF. The V call is TRBV12-5, the J call TRBJ2-1; D not certain. This CDR3 contains 15 residues. Germline V lookup: CDR1 LGHNT, CDR2 FRNRAP. V was trimmed by 2 bases and J by 6 bases, leaving 14 bases between them.

The sample holds one count of this clone. This chain links TRBV2 with TRBJ1-6, with D perhaps TRBD1 (5 bases). CDR1 is SNHLY, CDR2 FYNNEI, per germline. Between the trimmed V and J ends, which lost 6 bases and 10 bases, there was a span of 19 bases. The CDR3 sequence is 15 residues long. CDR3 nucleotide sequence: TGTGCCAGCAGCCAAAAATACACCCGGGACTCACCCCTCCACTTT. It is translated as CASSQKYTRDSPLHF.

With regard to this clone: This CDR3 is also generated by other DNA sequences in the sample. This rearrangement joins TRBV6-6 to TRBJ2-7, with D perhaps TRBD1 (6 bases). This CDR3 contains 12 residues. The V gene lost 2 bases and the J gene lost 5 bases, with 7 bases spanning the gap. Germline lookup yields CDR1 MNHNY and CDR2 SVGAGI (reference sequence). CDR3 DNA: TGTGCCAGCAGTTACAACAGGGACGAGCAGTACTTC. It encodes CASSYNRDEQYF.

V gene TRBV4-3 combines with J gene TRBJ1-1; 11 positions agree with TRBD1. This CDR3 comprises 16 residues. V lost 4 bases to trimming and J lost 2 bases; unmatched junction nucleotides: 6. CDR1 is LGHNA and CDR2 is YSLEER in the germline V gene. Written as DNA, the CDR3 is TGCGCCAGCAGCCGGGGACAGGGGGTTAGTAACACTGAAGCTTTCTTT. This gives the protein CASSRGQGVSNTEAFF.

J is TRBJ2-5 and V is TRBV20-1; D remains ambiguous. Trimming took off 2 bases at V and 4 bases at J, with 2 bases between the two ends. Germline assignment: CDR1 DFQATT and CDR2 SNEGSKA (reference sequence). This CDR3 has 10 amino acids. In nucleotides, the CDR3 is TGCAGTGCTAGACGAGAGACCCAGTACTTC. Translating it yields CSARRETQYF.